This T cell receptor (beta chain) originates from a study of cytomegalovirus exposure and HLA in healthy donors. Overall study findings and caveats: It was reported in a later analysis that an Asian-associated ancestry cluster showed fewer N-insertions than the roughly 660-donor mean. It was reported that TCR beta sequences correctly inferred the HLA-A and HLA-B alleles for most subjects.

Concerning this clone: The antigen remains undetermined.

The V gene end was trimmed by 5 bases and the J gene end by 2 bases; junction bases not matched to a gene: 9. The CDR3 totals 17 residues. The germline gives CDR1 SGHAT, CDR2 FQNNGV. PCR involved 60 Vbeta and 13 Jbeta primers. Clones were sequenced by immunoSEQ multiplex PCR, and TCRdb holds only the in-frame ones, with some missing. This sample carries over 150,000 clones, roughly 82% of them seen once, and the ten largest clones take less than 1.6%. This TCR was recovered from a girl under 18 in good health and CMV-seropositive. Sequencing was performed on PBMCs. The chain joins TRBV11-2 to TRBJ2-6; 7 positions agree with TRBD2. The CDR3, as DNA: TGTGCCAGCAGCCTCTCTTGGGGGGGTACTGGGGCCAACGTCCTGACTTTC. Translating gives CASSLSWGGTGANVLTF.